This TCR beta chain is from a study of cytomegalovirus exposure and HLA in healthy donors. The wider study: The study placed approximately 81% of its 350 to 400 genotyped donors in the Caucasian-associated ancestry cluster.

Germline V gives CDR1 LNHNV, CDR2 YYDKDF (reference sequence). V gave up 8 bases and J gave up 2 bases; unmatched junction bases: 4. The CDR3 is 14 amino acids. It was with 60 Vbeta and 13 Jbeta primers that the PCR ran. Produced via immunoSEQ multiplex PCR; TCRdb's table is partial and in-frame only. The table has some 200,000 clones, 77% seen once. The chain uses TRBV15 and TRBJ1-4, with TRBD1 matching over 8 bases. The sample comprised PBMCs. The receptor's source is a woman in her fifties or sixties in good health and CMV-seropositive. The CDR3 loop is CATDRGGTNEKLFF. CDR3 DNA sequence: TGTGCCACCGACAGGGGAGGGACTAATGAAAAACTGTTTTTT.